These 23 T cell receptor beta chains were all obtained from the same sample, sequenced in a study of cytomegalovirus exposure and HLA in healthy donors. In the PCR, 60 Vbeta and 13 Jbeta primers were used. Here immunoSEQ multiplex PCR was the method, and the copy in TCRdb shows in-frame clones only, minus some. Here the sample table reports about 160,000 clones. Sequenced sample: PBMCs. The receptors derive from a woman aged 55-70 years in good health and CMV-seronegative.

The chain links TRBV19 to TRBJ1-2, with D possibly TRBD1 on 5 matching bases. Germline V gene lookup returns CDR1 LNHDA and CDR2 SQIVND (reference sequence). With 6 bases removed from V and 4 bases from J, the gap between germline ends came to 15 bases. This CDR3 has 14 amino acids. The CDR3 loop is CASRRDSGGYGYTF. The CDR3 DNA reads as TGTGCCAGTAGGAGGGACTCCGGAGGCTATGGCTACACCTTC.

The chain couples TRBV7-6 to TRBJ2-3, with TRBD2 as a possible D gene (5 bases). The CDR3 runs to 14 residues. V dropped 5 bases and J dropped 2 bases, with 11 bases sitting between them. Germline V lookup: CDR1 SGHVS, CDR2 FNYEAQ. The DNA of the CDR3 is TGTGCCAGCAGCCCTCGGACTGCCACAGATACGCAGTATTTT. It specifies CASSPRTATDTQYF. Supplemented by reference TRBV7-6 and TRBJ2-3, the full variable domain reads GAGVSQSPRYKVTKRGQDVALRCDPISGHVSLYWYRQALGQGPEFLTYFNYEAQQDKSGLPNDRFSAERPEGSISTLTIQRTEQRDSAMYRCASSPRTATDTQYFGPGTRLTVL.

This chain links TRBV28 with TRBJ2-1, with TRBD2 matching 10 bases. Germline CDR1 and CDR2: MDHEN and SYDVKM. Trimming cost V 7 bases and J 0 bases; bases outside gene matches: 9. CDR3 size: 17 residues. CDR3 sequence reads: CASTPPGLAASYNEQFF. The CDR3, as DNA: TGTGCCAGCACCCCCCCTGGACTAGCGGCCTCCTACAATGAGCAGTTCTTC.

The CDR3 DNA is TGTGCCATCAGTGACTTTACAGGGTCGCCATCCTACGAGCAGTACTTC. It specifies CAISDFTGSPSYEQYF. V is TRBV10-3 and J is TRBJ2-7; TRBD1 might be the D (6 bases). Germline loops: CDR1 ENHRY, CDR2 SYGVKD. The CDR3 length is 16 residues. The V end was cut by 3 bases, the J end by 1 base, with 16 bases between.

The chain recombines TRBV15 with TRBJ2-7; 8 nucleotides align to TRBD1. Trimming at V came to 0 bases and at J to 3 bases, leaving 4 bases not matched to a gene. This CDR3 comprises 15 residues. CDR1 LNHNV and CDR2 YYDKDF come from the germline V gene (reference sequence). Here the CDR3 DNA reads TGTGCCACCAGCAGAGATAGACAGGGGAGCTACGAGCAGTACTTC. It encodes CATSRDRQGSYEQYF.

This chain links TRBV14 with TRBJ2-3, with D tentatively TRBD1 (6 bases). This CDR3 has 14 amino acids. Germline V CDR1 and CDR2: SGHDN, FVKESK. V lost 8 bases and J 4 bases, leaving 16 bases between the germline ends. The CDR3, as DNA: TGTGCCAGCTCCAGGGGCTATCTCGCAGATACGCAGTATTTT. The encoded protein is CASSRGYLADTQYF.

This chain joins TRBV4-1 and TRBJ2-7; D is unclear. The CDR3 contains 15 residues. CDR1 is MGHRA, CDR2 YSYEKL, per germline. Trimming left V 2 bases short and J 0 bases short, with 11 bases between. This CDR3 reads CASSQYDFTSYEQYF. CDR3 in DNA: TGCGCCAGCAGCCAATATGACTTCACCTCCTACGAGCAGTACTTC.

The CDR3 reads CASSLAPYNEQFF. DNA of the CDR3: TGTGCCAGCAGCTTAGCTCCTTACAATGAGCAGTTCTTC. The chain joins TRBV7-6 to TRBJ2-1, with no clear D. The germline V and J ends were trimmed by 0 bases and 4 bases, with 4 bases remaining between them. This CDR3 region has 13 residues. CDR1 SGHVS and CDR2 FNYEAQ come from the germline V gene.

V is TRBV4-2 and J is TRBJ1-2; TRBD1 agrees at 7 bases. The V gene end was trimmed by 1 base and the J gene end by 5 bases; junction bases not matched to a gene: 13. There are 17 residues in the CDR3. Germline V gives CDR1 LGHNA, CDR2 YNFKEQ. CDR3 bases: TGTGCCAGCAGCCAAGGACAGGGCGCGGATCCCCAGTATGGCTACACCTTC. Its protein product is CASSQGQGADPQYGYTF.

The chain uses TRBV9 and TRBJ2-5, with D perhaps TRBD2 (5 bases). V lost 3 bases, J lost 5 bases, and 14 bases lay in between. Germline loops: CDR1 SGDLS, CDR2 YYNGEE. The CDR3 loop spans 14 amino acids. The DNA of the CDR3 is TGTGCCAGCAGCGCCGGACTGGTCGGGGAGACCCAGTACTTC. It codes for CASSAGLVGETQYF.

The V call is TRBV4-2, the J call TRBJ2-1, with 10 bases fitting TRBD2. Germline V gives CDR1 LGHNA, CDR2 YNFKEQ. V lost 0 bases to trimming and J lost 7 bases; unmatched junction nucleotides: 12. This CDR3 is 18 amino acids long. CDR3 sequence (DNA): TGTGCCAGCAGCCAAGACAGTCAAGAAGCGGGAGGGCGGAATGAGCAGTTCTTC. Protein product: CASSQDSQEAGGRNEQFF.

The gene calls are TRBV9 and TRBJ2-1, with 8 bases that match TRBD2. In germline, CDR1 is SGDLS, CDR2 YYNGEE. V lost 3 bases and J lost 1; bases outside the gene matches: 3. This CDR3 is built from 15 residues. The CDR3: CASSAPSGSYNEQFF. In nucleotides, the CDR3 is TGTGCCAGCAGCGCCCCTAGCGGGTCCTACAATGAGCAGTTCTTC.

Here the CDR3 reads CASSPMTGGETQYF. In nucleotides, the CDR3 is TGTGCCAGCTCACCAATGACAGGGGGGGAGACCCAGTACTTC. The chain links TRBV18 to TRBJ2-5; 9 nucleotides align to TRBD1. V dropped 2 bases and J dropped 5; count of bases not matched to a gene: 3. The CDR3 is made up of 14 amino acids. The germline CDR1 and CDR2 sequences are KGHSH and LQKENI.

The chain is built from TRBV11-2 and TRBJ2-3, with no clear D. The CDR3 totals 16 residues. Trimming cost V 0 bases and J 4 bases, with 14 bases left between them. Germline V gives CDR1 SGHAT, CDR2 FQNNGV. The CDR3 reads CASSLDLRLDADTQYF. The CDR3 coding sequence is TGTGCCAGCAGCTTAGATCTCCGGTTAGATGCAGATACGCAGTATTTT.

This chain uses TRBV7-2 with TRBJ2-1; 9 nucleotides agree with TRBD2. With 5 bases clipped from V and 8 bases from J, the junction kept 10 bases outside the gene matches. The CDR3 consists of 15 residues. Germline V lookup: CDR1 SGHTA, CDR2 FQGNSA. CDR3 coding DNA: TGTGCCAGCAGCGAATTTAGCGGGAGTAGCGATGAGCAGTTCTTC. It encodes CASSEFSGSSDEQFF.

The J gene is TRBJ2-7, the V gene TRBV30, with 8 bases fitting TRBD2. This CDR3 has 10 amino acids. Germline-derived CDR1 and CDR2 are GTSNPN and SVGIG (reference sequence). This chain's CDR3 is CVAGSRYPYF. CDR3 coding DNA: TGTGTAGCGGGGAGTAGATATCCGTACTTC.

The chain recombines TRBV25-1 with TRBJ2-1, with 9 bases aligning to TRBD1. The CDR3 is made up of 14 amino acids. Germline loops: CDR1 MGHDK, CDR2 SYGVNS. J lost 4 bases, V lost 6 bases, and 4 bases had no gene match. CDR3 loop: CASRQGAVYNEQFF. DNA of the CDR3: TGTGCCAGCAGACAGGGGGCCGTATACAATGAGCAGTTCTTC.

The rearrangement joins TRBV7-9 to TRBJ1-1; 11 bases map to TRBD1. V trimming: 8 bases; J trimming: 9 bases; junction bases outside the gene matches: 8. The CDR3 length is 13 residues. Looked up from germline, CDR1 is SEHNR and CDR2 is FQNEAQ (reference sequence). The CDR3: CASLYRDRGKAFF. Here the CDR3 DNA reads TGTGCCAGCCTCTACCGGGACAGGGGGAAAGCTTTCTTT.

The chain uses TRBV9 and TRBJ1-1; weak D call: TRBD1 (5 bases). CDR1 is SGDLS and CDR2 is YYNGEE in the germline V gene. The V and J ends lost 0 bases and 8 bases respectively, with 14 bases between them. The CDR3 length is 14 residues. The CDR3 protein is CASSVDNWAGEAFF. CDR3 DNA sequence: TGTGCCAGCAGCGTAGATAATTGGGCAGGGGAAGCTTTCTTT.

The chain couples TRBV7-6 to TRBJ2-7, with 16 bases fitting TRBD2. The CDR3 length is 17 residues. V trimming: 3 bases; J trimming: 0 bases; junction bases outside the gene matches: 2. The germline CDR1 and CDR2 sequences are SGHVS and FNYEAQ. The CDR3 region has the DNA TGTGCCAGCAGCTTGGGACTAGCGGGAGGGAGCTCCTACGAGCAGTACTTC. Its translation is CASSLGLAGGSSYEQYF.

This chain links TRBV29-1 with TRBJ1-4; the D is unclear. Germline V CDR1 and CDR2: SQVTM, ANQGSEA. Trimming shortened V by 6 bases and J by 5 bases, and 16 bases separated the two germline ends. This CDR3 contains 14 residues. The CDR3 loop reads CSVSGRMGNEKLFF. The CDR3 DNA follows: TGCAGCGTCTCCGGTCGAATGGGCAATGAAAAACTGTTTTTT.

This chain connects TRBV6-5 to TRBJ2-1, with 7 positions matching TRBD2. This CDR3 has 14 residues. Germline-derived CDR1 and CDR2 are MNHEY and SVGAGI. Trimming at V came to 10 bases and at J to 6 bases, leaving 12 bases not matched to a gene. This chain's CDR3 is CATAVFGLVNEQFF. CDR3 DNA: TGTGCCACAGCAGTGTTTGGACTAGTCAATGAGCAGTTCTTC.

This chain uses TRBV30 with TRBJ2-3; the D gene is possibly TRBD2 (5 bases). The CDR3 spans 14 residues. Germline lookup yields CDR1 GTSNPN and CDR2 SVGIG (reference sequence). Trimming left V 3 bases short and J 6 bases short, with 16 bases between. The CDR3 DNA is TGTGCCTGGAGGAACCGCGGCGGGTGGGATACGCAGTATTTT. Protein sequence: CAWRNRGGWDTQYF. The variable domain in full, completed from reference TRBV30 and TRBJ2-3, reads SQTIHQWPATLVQPVGSPLSLECTVEGTSNPNLYWYRQAAGRGLQLLFYSVGIGQISSEVPQNLSASRPQDRQFILSSKKLLLSDSGFYLCAWRNRGGWDTQYFGPGTRLTVL.